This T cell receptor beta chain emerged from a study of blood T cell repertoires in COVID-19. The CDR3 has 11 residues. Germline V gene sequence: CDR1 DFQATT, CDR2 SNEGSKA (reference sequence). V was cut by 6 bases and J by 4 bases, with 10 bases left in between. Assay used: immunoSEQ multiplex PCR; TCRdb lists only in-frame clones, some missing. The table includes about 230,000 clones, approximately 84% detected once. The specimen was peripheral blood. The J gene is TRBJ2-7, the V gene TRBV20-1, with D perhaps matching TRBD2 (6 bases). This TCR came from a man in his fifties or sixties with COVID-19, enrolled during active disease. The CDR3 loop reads CSARREYEQYF. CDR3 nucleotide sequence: TGCAGTGCGAGACGGGAGTACGAGCAGTACTTC.